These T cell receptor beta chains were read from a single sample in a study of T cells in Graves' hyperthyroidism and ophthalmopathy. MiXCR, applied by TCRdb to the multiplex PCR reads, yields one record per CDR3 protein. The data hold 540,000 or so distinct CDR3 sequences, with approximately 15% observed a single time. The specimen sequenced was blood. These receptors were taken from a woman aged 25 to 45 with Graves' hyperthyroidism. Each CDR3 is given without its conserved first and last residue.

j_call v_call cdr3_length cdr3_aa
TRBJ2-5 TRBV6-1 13 ASDSLAGGGETQY
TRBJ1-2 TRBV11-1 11 ASSRPTGSGYT
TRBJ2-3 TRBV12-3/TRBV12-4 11 ASSFRGEDTQY
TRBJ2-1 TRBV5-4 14 ASNRRGETAYNEQF
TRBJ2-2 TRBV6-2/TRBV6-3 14 ASNYRDSQNTGELF
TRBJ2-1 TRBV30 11 AWSVRWGLEQF
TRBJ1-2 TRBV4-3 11 ASSLTGYDGYT
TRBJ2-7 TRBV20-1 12 SASSYPEPYEQY
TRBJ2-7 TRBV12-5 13 ASGSTGTGVYEQY
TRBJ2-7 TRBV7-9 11 ASSFVQGYEQY
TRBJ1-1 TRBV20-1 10 SVLFLNTEAF
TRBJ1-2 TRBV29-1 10 SVESRLDGYT
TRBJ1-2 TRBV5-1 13 ASSEVGGKNYGYT
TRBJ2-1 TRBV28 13 ASSSTGISYNEQF
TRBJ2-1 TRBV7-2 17 ASSLVASGTRASYNEQF
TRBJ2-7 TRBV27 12 ASSLGQGFVEQY
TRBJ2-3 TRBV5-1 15 ASSLGAGGQSTDTQY
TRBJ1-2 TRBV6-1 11 ASSTGTAYGYT
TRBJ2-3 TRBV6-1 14 ASSYRRFSSTDTQY
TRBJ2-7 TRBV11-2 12 ASSHSGSRDEQY
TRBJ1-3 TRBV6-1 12 ATRQGSSGNTIY
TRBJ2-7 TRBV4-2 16 ASSHPTGVGRLSYEQY
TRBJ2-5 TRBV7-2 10 ASSLVRQTQY
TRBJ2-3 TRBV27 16 ASGSRGGYPTAVDTQY
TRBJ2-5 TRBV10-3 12 AIRHTGDQETQY
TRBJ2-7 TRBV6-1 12 ASSSQDGLSEQY
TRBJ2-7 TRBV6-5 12 ASSYYPRTYEQY
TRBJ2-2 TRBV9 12 ASRSSGYTGELF
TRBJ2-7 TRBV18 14 ASSPERRTGSYEQY
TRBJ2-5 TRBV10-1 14 ASSGGRAGGQETQY
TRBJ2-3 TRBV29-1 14 SVEGSALAGVVGQY
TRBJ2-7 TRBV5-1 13 ASSRRPGQGYEQY
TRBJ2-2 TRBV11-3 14 ASSPGLLSNTGELF
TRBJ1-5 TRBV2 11 ASNGAYNQPQH
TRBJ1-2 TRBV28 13 ASSPSGQGASGYT
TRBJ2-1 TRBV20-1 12 SAQTSGSWNEQF
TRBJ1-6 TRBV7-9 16 ASSLNLGTDSRGSPLH
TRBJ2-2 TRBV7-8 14 ASSFPGLGNTGELF
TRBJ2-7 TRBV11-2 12 ASSSLAVSNEQY
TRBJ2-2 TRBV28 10 ASRIITGELF
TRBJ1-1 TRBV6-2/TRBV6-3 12 ASGPGQRNTEAF
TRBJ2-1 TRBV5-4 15 ASSLPSEYRGGEKQF